The TCR beta chain under discussion was sequenced for a study of monozygotic twins with inflammatory bowel disease. TCRdb re-called the 5' RACE reads, yielding one record per CDR3 amino acid sequence without DNA. Its table lists just over 300,000 distinct CDR3 sequences. CDR1 and CDR2 from the germline V gene are DFQATT and SNEGSKA (reference sequence). The CDR3 sequence is 15 residues long. Source material: blood. V is TRBV20-1 and J is TRBJ2-2. The receptor's source is a human donor with ulcerative colitis or Crohn's disease, or a healthy co-twin of an affected twin (not recorded which). CDR3 loop: CSASWEQHLTGELFF.